This T cell receptor beta chain was documented in a study of shared clonotypes between healthy human individuals. The CD4+ fraction was divided into a CD45RA+ naive subset and a CD45RA-negative memory subset. Comment on this clone: The antigen is undetermined. Within the sample, other DNA sequences also encode this same CDR3.

J was trimmed by 0 bases and V by 4 bases; bases with no gene match: 2. This CDR3 region has 14 residues. Germline V gene data show CDR1 as SQVTM and CDR2 as ANQGSEA. Assay: immunoSEQ multiplex PCR; the TCRdb copy retains only in-frame clones and omits some. Of roughly 1,500,000 clones in the sample, 95% to 99% were seen once. Points from the study as a whole: Only blood underwent sampling, and tissue repertoires likely differ. Clonotype sharing across a few donors was observed for roughly 5% of naive CD4 clonotypes.

The chain combines TRBV29-1 with TRBJ2-7, with 11 bases lining up with TRBD2. The sample taken for sequencing was naive CD4+ T cells sorted from blood. Subset defined: CD45RA+ positively selected. The TCR originated in a man under 40 in good health. The CDR3 spells CSVGLAGGSYEQYF. The CDR3 DNA is TGCAGCGTTGGGCTAGCGGGAGGCTCCTACGAGCAGTACTTC.